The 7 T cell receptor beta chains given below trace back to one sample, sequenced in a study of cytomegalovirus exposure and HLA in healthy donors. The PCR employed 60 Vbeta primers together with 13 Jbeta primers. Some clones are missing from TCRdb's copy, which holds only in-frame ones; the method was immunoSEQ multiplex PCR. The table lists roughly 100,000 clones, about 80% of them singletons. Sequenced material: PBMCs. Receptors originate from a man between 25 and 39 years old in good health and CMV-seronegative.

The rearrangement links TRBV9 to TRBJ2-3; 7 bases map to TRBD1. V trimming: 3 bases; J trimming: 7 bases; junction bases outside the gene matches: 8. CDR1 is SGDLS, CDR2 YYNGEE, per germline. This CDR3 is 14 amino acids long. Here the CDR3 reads CASSASQGLNTQYF. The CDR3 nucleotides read TGTGCCAGCAGCGCCTCACAGGGGCTTAATACGCAGTATTTT.

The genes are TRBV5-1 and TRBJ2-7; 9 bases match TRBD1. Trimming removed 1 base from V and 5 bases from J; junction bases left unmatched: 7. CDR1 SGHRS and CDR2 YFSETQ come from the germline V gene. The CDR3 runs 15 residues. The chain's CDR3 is CASSLWTGDVNEQYF. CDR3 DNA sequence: TGCGCCAGCAGCTTGTGGACAGGGGATGTCAACGAGCAGTACTTC.

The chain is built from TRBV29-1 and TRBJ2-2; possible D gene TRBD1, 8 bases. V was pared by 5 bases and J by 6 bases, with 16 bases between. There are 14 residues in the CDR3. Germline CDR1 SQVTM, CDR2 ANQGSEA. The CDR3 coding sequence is TGCAGCGTTCCACAGGGGGGGTTTGCCGGGGAGCTGTTTTTT. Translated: CSVPQGGFAGELFF.

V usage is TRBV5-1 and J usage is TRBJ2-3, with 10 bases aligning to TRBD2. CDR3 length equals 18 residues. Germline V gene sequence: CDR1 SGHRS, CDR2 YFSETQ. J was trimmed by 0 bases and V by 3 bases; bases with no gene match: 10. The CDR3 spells CASSSRLAGVTSTDTQYF. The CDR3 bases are TGCGCCAGCAGCTCCCGGCTAGCGGGGGTTACTAGCACAGATACGCAGTATTTT.

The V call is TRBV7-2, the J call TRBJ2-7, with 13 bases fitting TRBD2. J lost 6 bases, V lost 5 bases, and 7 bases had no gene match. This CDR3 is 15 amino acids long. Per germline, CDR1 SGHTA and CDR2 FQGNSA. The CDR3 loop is CASSQRTSGSAEQYF. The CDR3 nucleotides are TGTGCCAGCAGCCAGAGGACTAGCGGGAGTGCCGAGCAGTACTTC.

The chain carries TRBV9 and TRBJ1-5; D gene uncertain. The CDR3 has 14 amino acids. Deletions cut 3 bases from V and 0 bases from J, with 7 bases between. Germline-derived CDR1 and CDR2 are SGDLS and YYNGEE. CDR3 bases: TGTGCCAGCAGCGACTCCAATAGCAATCAGCCCCAGCATTTT. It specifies CASSDSNSNQPQHF.

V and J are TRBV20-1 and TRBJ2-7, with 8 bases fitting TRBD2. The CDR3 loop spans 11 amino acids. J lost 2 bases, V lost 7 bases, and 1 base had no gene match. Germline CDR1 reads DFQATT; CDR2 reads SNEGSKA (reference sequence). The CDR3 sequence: CSGGLAYEQYF. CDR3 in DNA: TGCAGTGGGGGACTAGCCTACGAGCAGTACTTC.